Each of the 11 T cell receptor beta chains below was sequenced from the same sample in a study of T cells after posttransplantation cyclophosphamide. A marrow graft followed busulfan-fludarabine conditioning, with cyclophosphamide on days +3 and +4. TCRdb keeps only in-frame clones here, not all; method: immunoSEQ multiplex PCR. The specimen gives about 5,400 clones without singletons; the ten biggest hold around a quarter. The starting material was PBMCs, obtained about 57 weeks after allogeneic stem cell transplant with posttransplant cyclophosphamide. The receptors here all came from a male patient between 60 and 69 years old who received an allogeneic stem cell transplant from a related donor, was CMV-positive, and had acute GVHD only. The T cells may partly be graft donor cells.

This clone was detected only a few times. The chain is built from TRBV7-2 and TRBJ2-5; D might be TRBD1 (7 bases). With the DNA end fitting TRBJ2-7 better, the J assignment may be wrong. The CDR3 spans 16 residues. Germline V lookup: CDR1 SGHTA, CDR2 FQGNSA. The DNA of the CDR3 is TGTGCCAGCAGCTTAGGAGGGGGGACAGTAGCCTACGAGCAGTACTTC. Its protein product is CASSLGGGTVAYEQYF.

This clone was seen at least ten times. The chain is built from TRBV6-6 and TRBJ2-7, with 8 nucleotides matching TRBD1. V dropped 6 bases and J dropped 2; count of bases not matched to a gene: 9. Germline V gene lookup returns CDR1 MNHNY and CDR2 SVGAGI (reference sequence). CDR3 length: 15 amino acids. The CDR3 DNA reads as TGTGCCAGCAGCCACAGGGGGACATTAGCCTACGAGCAGTACTTC. Protein sequence: CASSHRGTLAYEQYF.

The table lists this clone with many counts. The rearrangement links TRBV5-1 to TRBJ2-5, with a possible D match to TRBD2 (6 bases). V lost 3 bases and J lost 2, with 17 bases in between. This CDR3 contains 16 residues. From germline, CDR1 is SGHRS and CDR2 YFSETQ. CDR3 region: CASSSTGTSYQETQYF. The DNA of the CDR3 is TGCGCCAGCAGCTCGACCGGGACTTCCTATCAAGAGACCCAGTACTTC.

This clone was observed at least ten times. The chain carries TRBV29-1 and TRBJ2-7; D may be TRBD1 (6 bases). The CDR3 length is 12 residues. Germline assignment: CDR1 SQVTM and CDR2 ANQGSEA. The ends were cut back, 6 bases at V and 9 bases at J, with 18 bases in the middle. Here the CDR3 DNA reads TGCAGCGTCAGGGACAACCTTTGGGCGCAGTACTTC. Encoded protein: CSVRDNLWAQYF.

This clone occurred many times. J is TRBJ1-2 and V is TRBV19; D is perhaps TRBD1 (6 bases). This CDR3 has 13 residues. CDR1 is LNHDA, CDR2 SQIVND, per germline (reference sequence). Trimming left V 5 bases short and J 7 bases short, with 14 bases between. CDR3: CASSLRTDPGYTF. The CDR3 DNA sequence: TGTGCCAGTAGTCTACGGACAGACCCTGGCTACACCTTC.

This clone showed up many times. The rearrangement links TRBV11-2 to TRBJ2-1, with 10 positions matching TRBD2. This CDR3 region has 17 residues. Germline assignment: CDR1 SGHAT and CDR2 FQNNGV. V was clipped by 1 base and J by 5 bases; unmatched bases: 8. Here the CDR3 reads CASSLARPGLANNEQFF. The CDR3 coding sequence is TGTGCCAGCAGCTTAGCTCGGCCGGGACTAGCGAACAATGAGCAGTTCTTC.

This clone was counted a few times. The rearrangement uses TRBV7-9 and TRBJ2-5; a weak D match, TRBD1 (5 bases). The DNA end is more similar to TRBJ2-7, so the J call may be wrong. CDR1 is SEHNR and CDR2 is FQNEAQ in the germline V gene (reference sequence). This CDR3 is built from 13 residues. The CDR3 sequence: CASKDSLTYEQYF. The CDR3 nucleotides are TGTGCCAGCAAAGACAGCCTTACCTACGAGCAGTACTTC.

This clone showed up many times. The chain combines TRBV18 with TRBJ2-3, with D possibly matching TRBD2 (5 bases). Trimming shortened V by 3 bases and J by 4 bases, and 8 bases separated the two germline ends. Germline CDR1 is KGHSH and CDR2 is LQKENI. The CDR3 runs to 13 residues. CDR3 sequence reads: CASSPTGADTQYF. The DNA of the CDR3 is TGTGCCAGCTCACCGACCGGGGCAGATACGCAGTATTTT.

This clone is medium-sized by share. J is TRBJ2-5 and V is TRBV7-9, with 11 positions matching TRBD1. V lost 4 bases, J lost 4 bases, and 8 bases stayed unmatched. This CDR3 spans 16 amino acids. CDR1 is SEHNR, CDR2 FQNEAQ, per germline (reference sequence). CDR3 DNA: TGTGCCAGCAGCTCCGAACGGACAGGGGGCTTAGAGACCCAGTACTTC. It codes for CASSSERTGGLETQYF.

In this sample, this clone turned up many times. J is TRBJ2-2 and V is TRBV18; TRBD2 might be the D (6 bases). V was clipped by 3 bases and J by 4 bases, with 12 bases between them. This CDR3 comprises 15 residues. CDR1 and CDR2 (germline): KGHSH, LQKENI. DNA for the CDR3: TGTGCCAGCTCACCGGGGGGTCGTAGCACCGGGGAGCTGTTTTTT. Protein sequence: CASSPGGRSTGELFF.

This clone has at least ten counts. J is TRBJ1-2 and V is TRBV9; 7 positions match TRBD1. CDR1 is SGDLS and CDR2 is YYNGEE in the germline V gene. The CDR3 is 13 residues long. The V and J ends lost 2 bases and 4 bases, in that order; junction bases with no gene match: 2. The DNA of the CDR3 is TGTGCCAGCAGCGTGAGACAGGGCTATGGCTACACCTTC. Encoded protein: CASSVRQGYGYTF.